These 30 T cell receptor beta chains were sequenced from one sample in a study of T-cell reconstitution after alpha-beta-depleted transplantation in children. A TCRbeta library incorporating unique molecular identifiers was prepared. TCRdb re-called the PCR reads with MiXCR, one entry per CDR3 protein. The sample yields around 250,000 distinct CDR3 sequences, roughly 24% seen once. The specimen comprised PBMCs, sampled before TCRalphabeta/CD19-depleted stem cell transplant. These receptors originate from a girl between 2 and 10 years old with Fanconi anemia, due to receive a stem cell transplant.

This clonotype was seen a few times. The rearrangement links TRBV6-4 to TRBJ2-7, with D perhaps matching TRBD1 (6 bases). The CDR3 contains 13 residues. CDR1 and CDR2 from the germline V gene are MRHNA and SNTAGT. With 6 bases removed from V and 5 bases from J, the gap between germline ends came to 14 bases. For the CDR3, the DNA is TGTGCCAGCAGCAAGGGGGAAGGCAACGAGCAGTACTTC. Protein product: CASSKGEGNEQYF.

Many counts were recorded for this clonotype. The J gene is TRBJ2-1, the V gene TRBV12-3 or TRBV12-4; TRBD2 matches at 11 bases. The junction had 8 bases not matched to a gene; V was cut back by 6 bases and J by 7 bases. CDR3 length: 15 amino acids. CDR3 DNA sequence: TGTGCCAGCAGGAATCATACTAGCGGGAGAAATGAGCAGTTCTTC. This gives the protein CASRNHTSGRNEQFF.

Comment on this clonotype: No conserved phenylalanine or tryptophan is present at the end of the CDR3, so a read error is the likely explanation. The chain joins TRBV19 to TRBJ1-2, with 8 nucleotides matching TRBD1. The CDR3 is 14 amino acids. Looked up from germline, CDR1 is LNHDA and CDR2 is SQIVND (reference sequence). V was clipped by 8 bases and J by 8 bases; unmatched bases: 13. The CDR3 coding sequence is TGTGCCAGTCAAACCATCGACAGGGGTCGCGGCTACACCTCC. Its translation: CASQTIDRGRGYTS.

The table lists this clonotype with a count of one. The gene calls are TRBV6-5 and TRBJ2-1, with D maybe TRBD1 (5 bases). V was pared by 1 base and J by 1 base, with 8 bases between. Germline values: CDR1 MNHEY, CDR2 SVGAGI. The CDR3 loop spans 15 amino acids. The chain's CDR3 is CASSYWGESYNEQFF. The CDR3 DNA reads TGTGCCAGCAGTTACTGGGGCGAGTCCTACAATGAGCAGTTCTTC.

This sequence joins TRBV29-1 and TRBJ1-4; D remains unclear. The CDR3 covers 10 residues. Germline CDR1 and CDR2: SQVTM and ANQGSEA. V shed 4 bases and J shed 7 bases, with 4 bases lying between them. CDR3 nucleotides: TGCAGCGTTGTGGGTGAAAAACTGTTTTTT. Translation: CSVVGEKLFF.

This chain uses TRBV29-1 with TRBJ1-1; D is unresolved. This CDR3 spans 15 amino acids. Germline lookup yields CDR1 SQVTM and CDR2 ANQGSEA. The V gene lost 6 bases and the J gene lost 0 bases, with 17 bases spanning the gap. The DNA of the CDR3 is TGCAGCGTCCCTGGTCTCAACCTTGTGAACACTGAAGCTTTCTTT. Residues: CSVPGLNLVNTEAFF.

This clonotype was observed many times. The CDR3 spells CATSRDPGRLYEQYF. In DNA form, the CDR3 reads TGTGCCACCAGCAGAGATCCCGGACGGCTTTACGAGCAGTACTTC. The chain couples TRBV15 to TRBJ2-7; D not certain. The CDR3 length is 15 residues. The V gene lost 0 bases and the J gene lost 4 bases, with 13 bases spanning the gap. Germline V gene data show CDR1 as LNHNV and CDR2 as YYDKDF (reference sequence).

This clonotype was picked up a small number of times. This chain connects TRBV29-1 to TRBJ2-1, with 14 positions matching TRBD2. The germline CDR1 and CDR2 sequences are SQVTM and ANQGSEA. The CDR3 is made up of 13 amino acids. The CDR3 region has the DNA TGCCCAACCGGGACTAGCGGGAGAAATGAGCAGTTCTTC. Translation gives CPTGTSGRNEQFF.

This clonotype has more than one count but fewer than ten. The V and J genes are TRBV29-1 and TRBJ2-7; D is unresolved. From germline, CDR1 is SQVTM and CDR2 ANQGSEA. Trimming removed 4 bases from V and 2 bases from J, with 12 bases in between. The CDR3 extends over 13 amino acids. Written as DNA, the CDR3 is TGCAGCGTTGTTTCAAGTGGGGCCTACGAGCAGTACTTC. Translated: CSVVSSGAYEQYF.

This clonotype was seen a few times. The chain combines TRBV7-9 with TRBJ1-1; TRBD1 agrees at 8 bases. This CDR3 has 16 amino acids. Germline assignment: CDR1 SEHNR and CDR2 FQNEAQ (reference sequence). With V trimmed by 2 bases and J by 3 bases, 8 bases remained unmatched. The CDR3 is CASSLLPGQGHTEAFF. For the CDR3, the DNA is TGTGCCAGCAGCTTACTCCCCGGACAGGGCCACACTGAAGCTTTCTTT.

The genes are TRBV2 and TRBJ2-7; tentatively, D is TRBD2 (5 bases). Germline CDR1 SNHLY, CDR2 FYNNEI. The CDR3 loop spans 14 amino acids. Trimming cost V 6 bases and J 0 bases, with 12 bases left between them. CDR3 sequence reads: CASRGLGSSYEQYF. In DNA form, the CDR3 reads TGTGCCAGCAGAGGGCTGGGGAGCTCCTACGAGCAGTACTTC.

The rearrangement uses TRBV7-3 and TRBJ2-5; 9 positions match TRBD1. The germline gives CDR1 SGHTA, CDR2 FQGTGA. V trimming: 5 bases; J trimming: 4 bases; junction bases outside the gene matches: 5. This CDR3 spans 14 amino acids. CDR3 loop: CASSRTGGPETQYF. DNA for the CDR3: TGTGCCAGCAGCCGAACAGGGGGCCCAGAGACCCAGTACTTC.

This clonotype has ten or more counts. The gene calls are TRBV11-2 and TRBJ2-1; TRBD2 matches 8 bases. CDR1 SGHAT and CDR2 FQNNGV come from the germline V gene. V trimming: 2 bases; J trimming: 6 bases; junction bases outside the gene matches: 6. This CDR3 is built from 15 residues. The CDR3 nucleotides are TGTGCCAGCAGCTTATCGGGAGGGCCGGGCAATGAGCAGTTCTTC. Translating gives CASSLSGGPGNEQFF.

The rearrangement uses TRBV20-1 and TRBJ2-3, with 8 positions matching TRBD2. J gave up 2 bases and V 6 bases, and 7 bases lay outside the gene matches. Per germline, CDR1 DFQATT and CDR2 SNEGSKA (reference sequence). The CDR3 has 14 amino acids. CDR3 in DNA: TGCAGTGCCAGAATAGCGGGGATCACAGATACGCAGTATTTT. Translating gives CSARIAGITDTQYF.

This clonotype has more than one count but fewer than ten. The chain carries TRBV21-1 and TRBJ2-7; the tabulated D call, TRBD1, remains unverified against the DNA. TRBV21-1 is flagged as a pseudogene. There are 15 residues in the CDR3. The CDR3 DNA follows: TGTGCCAGCAGCTATAGACAGGGCCCCTTCTACGAGCAGTACTTC. Its protein product is CASSYRQGPFYEQYF.

The sample holds many counts of this clonotype. The chain carries TRBV4-2 and TRBJ2-1; D uncertain. This CDR3 comprises 17 residues. CDR1 is LGHNA and CDR2 is YNFKEQ in the germline V gene. Trimming cost V 1 base and J 4 bases, with 17 bases left between them. CDR3 residues: CASSQGERPRGYNEQFF. CDR3 bases: TGTGCCAGCAGCCAAGGCGAGAGACCCCGAGGTTACAATGAGCAGTTCTTC.

This clonotype was counted at least ten times. The V and J genes are TRBV29-1 and TRBJ1-1; D is possibly TRBD1 (6 bases). V was trimmed by 5 bases and J by 6 bases, leaving 16 bases between them. From germline, CDR1 is SQVTM and CDR2 ANQGSEA. The CDR3 spans 13 residues. The CDR3 sequence is CSVLPTGFAEAFF. The CDR3 DNA reads TGCAGCGTTCTACCTACAGGGTTCGCTGAAGCTTTCTTT.

This clonotype showed up many times. The rearrangement uses TRBV7-2 and TRBJ1-1; D is unclear. The CDR3 length is 13 residues. The V and J ends lost 1 base and 6 bases respectively, with 9 bases between them. From germline, CDR1 is SGHTA and CDR2 FQGNSA. In nucleotides, the CDR3 is TGTGCCAGCAGCTTAGATCCCCTCCCTGAAGCTTTCTTT. Its translation is CASSLDPLPEAFF.

The V and J genes are TRBV29-1 and TRBJ2-7; D unresolved. The CDR3 has 12 residues. Germline CDR1 SQVTM, CDR2 ANQGSEA. V lost 0 bases to trimming and J lost 3 bases, with 6 bases between them. CDR3 sequence: CSVEDLVYEQYF. The CDR3 region has the DNA TGCAGCGTTGAAGATCTGGTCTACGAGCAGTACTTC.

Only a few counts were recorded for this clonotype. The chain joins TRBV5-6 to TRBJ2-5; D gene ambiguous. The CDR3 loop spans 13 amino acids. Trimming shortened V by 4 bases and J by 7 bases, and 14 bases separated the two germline ends. Looked up from germline, CDR1 is SGHDT and CDR2 is YYEEEE. This chain's CDR3 is CASSPLSWGTQYF. CDR3 DNA: TGTGCCAGCAGCCCCCTCAGTTGGGGGACCCAGTACTTC.

The rearrangement joins TRBV7-8 to TRBJ2-7; TRBD2 might be the D (6 bases). The CDR3 is made up of 13 amino acids. The germline V gene encodes CDR1 SGHVS and CDR2 FQNEAQ. Trimming took 5 bases from V and 5 from J, leaving 13 bases between them. CDR3 amino acids: CASSLSPGDEQYF. The CDR3 DNA sequence: TGTGCCAGCAGCCTTAGCCCGGGGGACGAGCAGTACTTC.

The table lists this clonotype with many counts. The chain links TRBV27 to TRBJ1-2; D is unclear. The V end was cut by 8 bases, the J end by 3 bases, with 13 bases between. This CDR3 comprises 13 residues. CDR1 is MNHEY, CDR2 SMNVEV, per germline (reference sequence). CDR3: CASRRIPDYGYTF. DNA for the CDR3: TGTGCCAGCCGAAGAATACCGGACTATGGCTACACCTTC.

The genes are TRBV12-3 or TRBV12-4 and TRBJ2-7; D possibly matches TRBD1 or TRBD2 (6 bases each). Trimming cost V 5 bases and J 5 bases, with 19 bases left between them. This CDR3 contains 15 residues. The DNA of the CDR3 is TGTGCCAGCAGTACGGTGGGGGGCCTACCCAACGAGCAGTACTTC. Translated: CASSTVGGLPNEQYF.

This clonotype was observed at least ten times. This chain links TRBV20-1 with TRBJ2-1; tentative D call: TRBD1 (5 bases). CDR1 is DFQATT, CDR2 SNEGSKA, per germline (reference sequence). Trimming stripped 6 bases from V and 0 bases from J, with 15 bases between. The CDR3 is made up of 15 amino acids. The CDR3 sequence: CSAHGAVTSYNEQFF. For the CDR3, the DNA is TGCAGTGCCCATGGGGCGGTTACCTCCTACAATGAGCAGTTCTTC.

This clonotype was seen more than once but under ten times. The chain uses TRBV20-1 and TRBJ1-1; no reliable D call. V lost 1 base to trimming and J lost 0 bases, with 9 bases between them. Germline V gene lookup returns CDR1 DFQATT and CDR2 SNEGSKA (reference sequence). CDR3 length: 14 residues. CDR3 sequence: CSARADTMNTEAFF. The CDR3 DNA reads as TGCAGTGCTAGAGCCGACACCATGAACACTGAAGCTTTCTTT.

This clonotype was detected many times. The chain couples TRBV30 to TRBJ1-6; TRBD1 is a possible D gene (5 bases). The ends were cut back, 2 bases at V and 8 bases at J, with 13 bases in the middle. CDR3 length equals 14 residues. Per the germline V gene, CDR1 is GTSNPN and CDR2 is SVGIG (reference sequence). The CDR3 spells CAWSTGGEHSPLHF. CDR3 coding DNA: TGTGCCTGGAGTACTGGGGGTGAACATTCACCCCTCCACTTT.

This clonotype was counted between two and nine times. The chain employs TRBV6-5 and TRBJ2-5; TRBD1 might be the D (6 bases). V was clipped by 2 bases and J by 0 bases, with 13 bases between them. Germline V CDR1 and CDR2: MNHEY, SVGAGI. The CDR3 has 16 residues. CDR3 nucleotides: TGTGCCAGCAGTTACCATGGGACACCGTACCAAGAGACCCAGTACTTC. Its protein is CASSYHGTPYQETQYF.

The CDR3 region is CASSLAGLALKQYF. The CDR3 region has the DNA TGCGCCAGCAGCTTGGCCGGACTAGCTCTCAAGCAGTACTTC. The chain joins TRBV5-1 to TRBJ2-7; 8 bases match TRBD2. Per the germline V gene, CDR1 is SGHRS and CDR2 is YFSETQ. CDR3 size: 14 residues. Trimming took 0 bases from V and 8 from J; bases not matched to a gene: 7.

This clonotype was counted ten times or more. The V gene is TRBV21-1, the J gene TRBJ2-1; the listed D gene, TRBD2, was not tested against the DNA. TRBV21-1 has pseudogene status. The CDR3 is 16 amino acids. As DNA, the CDR3 is TGTGCCAGCAGCCAGGTAGTAGCGGGAGAACGCAATGAGCAGTTCTTC. Protein sequence: CASSQVVAGERNEQFF.

This clonotype was seen repeatedly, ten times or more. The rearrangement uses TRBV6-5 and TRBJ2-1; 8 nucleotides match TRBD2. The V and J ends lost 4 bases and 0 bases, in that order; junction bases with no gene match: 2. This CDR3 comprises 15 residues. Germline assignment: CDR1 MNHEY and CDR2 SVGAGI. The CDR3: CASSSSGSSYNEQFF. The CDR3 DNA follows: TGTGCCAGCAGTTCCAGCGGGAGCTCCTACAATGAGCAGTTCTTC.